These 30 T cell receptor beta chains share one sample of origin, sequenced in a study of identical twins. TCRdb analysed the 5' RACE reads with MiXCR anew, one entry per CDR3 protein. The table has hundreds of thousands of distinct CDR3 sequences, less than 7% seen once; the top ten hold 1.5% to 2%. Sequencing was carried out using naive T cells sorted from blood. These TCRs come from a man aged 18 to 35 in good health.

There are a few counts of this clonotype. The chain combines TRBV5-6 with TRBJ2-1; TRBD2 agrees at 10 bases. The CDR3 has 13 amino acids. Germline CDR1 and CDR2: SGHDT and YYEEEE. V trimming: 5 bases; J trimming: 10 bases; junction bases outside the gene matches: 6. CDR3 in amino acids: CASSLAGAREQFF. The CDR3 nucleotides read TGTGCCAGCAGTCTAGCGGGAGCCCGGGAGCAGTTCTTC.

As DNA, the CDR3 is TGTGCCAGCACGGGACTCCCAGATACGCAGTATTTT. Translation: CASTGLPDTQYF. This chain uses TRBV11-2 with TRBJ2-3, with D maybe TRBD2 (6 bases). Trimming removed 7 bases at V and 4 bases at J, with 9 bases between. From germline, CDR1 is SGHAT and CDR2 FQNNGV. This CDR3 is 12 amino acids long. Full variable domain (rest looked up from reference TRBV11-2 and TRBJ2-3): EAGVAQSPRYKIIEKRQSVAFWCNPISGHATLYWYQQILGQGPKLLIQFQNNGVVDDSQLPKDRFSAERLKGVDSTLKIQPAKLEDSAVYLCASTGLPDTQYFGPGTRLTVL.

V and J are TRBV10-3 and TRBJ1-2, with TRBD1 matching 10 bases. Per germline, CDR1 ENHRY and CDR2 SYGVKD. This CDR3 region has 15 residues. V gave up 4 bases and J gave up 4 bases; unmatched junction bases: 6. CDR3 sequence reads: CAISAGTGVGYGYTF. The CDR3 nucleotides read TGTGCCATCAGTGCCGGGACAGGGGTTGGCTATGGCTACACCTTC.

In its sample, this clonotype was seen a few times. The chain employs TRBV12-3 or TRBV12-4 and TRBJ1-1, with D tentatively TRBD1 (5 bases). Between the trimmed V and J ends, which lost 7 bases and 6 bases, there was a span of 12 bases. CDR3 length: 12 amino acids. The CDR3 DNA is TGTGCCAGCAACTACAAAGGGGCTGAAGCTTTCTTT. Its protein is CASNYKGAEAFF.

In its sample, this clonotype was seen many times. The chain links TRBV29-1 to TRBJ2-1, with D perhaps being TRBD1 or TRBD2 (5 bases each). Germline values: CDR1 SQVTM, CDR2 ANQGSEA. V dropped 7 bases and J dropped 0 bases, with 13 bases sitting between them. The CDR3 sequence is 14 residues long. CDR3 in DNA: TGCAGCGCCCCTGGGACGAGCTCCTACAATGAGCAGTTCTTC. The encoded protein is CSAPGTSSYNEQFF.

V usage is TRBV2 and J usage is TRBJ2-1; 7 bases agree with TRBD1. The CDR3 extends over 16 amino acids. The V segment lost 6 bases and the J segment 3 bases; nucleotides outside the gene matches: 11. Looked up from germline, CDR1 is SNHLY and CDR2 is FYNNEI. The CDR3, as DNA: TGTGCCAGCAGGGAAAACACAGGGGATTACTACAATGAGCAGTTCTTC. It encodes CASRENTGDYYNEQFF.

The CDR3 protein is CASSPPQGGTDTQYF. The DNA of the CDR3 is TGCGCCAGCAGCCCGCCTCAGGGGGGCACAGATACGCAGTATTTT. V and J are TRBV5-1 and TRBJ2-3, with TRBD1 matching 7 bases. In germline, CDR1 is SGHRS, CDR2 YFSETQ. The CDR3 has 15 residues. Germline trimming cut 4 bases from V and 1 base from J; bases unmatched to any gene: 6.

This clonotype was seen only a few times. V and J are TRBV19 and TRBJ2-7; D not resolved. V was trimmed by 0 bases and J by 2 bases, leaving 14 bases between them. The germline V gene has CDR1 LNHDA and CDR2 SQIVND (reference sequence). The CDR3 runs to 16 residues. The CDR3 nucleotides read TGTGCCAGTAGTATAGACGGCAACCGGGCCACCTACGAGCAGTACTTC. Translation gives CASSIDGNRATYEQYF.

The chain employs TRBV3-1 and TRBJ2-5; maybe TRBD2 (6 bases). CDR3 length equals 15 residues. Germline CDR1 is LGHDT and CDR2 is YNNKEL (reference sequence). V gave up 0 bases and J gave up 7 bases, with 15 bases separating them. Written as DNA, the CDR3 is TGTGCCAGCAGCCAAGACGGGACTGACTGGGGGACCCAGTACTTC. Amino acids: CASSQDGTDWGTQYF.

This clonotype was seen repeatedly, ten times or more. The J gene is TRBJ2-5, the V gene TRBV20-1; tentative D call: TRBD2 (6 bases). This CDR3 is built from 12 residues. Germline V lookup: CDR1 DFQATT, CDR2 SNEGSKA (reference sequence). The V end was cut by 3 bases, the J end by 4 bases, with 9 bases between. The CDR3 sequence: CSASDGRETQYF. The CDR3 DNA sequence: TGCAGTGCTAGCGACGGGAGAGAGACCCAGTACTTC.

This clonotype has ten or more counts. The chain is built from TRBV21-1 and TRBJ2-1; the table's TRBD1 call for D was not verified on the DNA. TRBV21-1 constitutes a pseudogene. CDR3 size: 16 residues. The CDR3 loop reads CASSKTRDRAGDEQFF. DNA for the CDR3: TGTGCCAGCAGCAAAACCAGGGACAGGGCTGGGGATGAGCAGTTCTTC.

This chain joins TRBV19 and TRBJ2-5; D gene ambiguous. Germline V gene lookup returns CDR1 LNHDA and CDR2 SQIVND (reference sequence). V lost 3 bases, J lost 5 bases, and 4 bases lay in between. This CDR3 region has 11 residues. For the CDR3, the DNA is TGTGCCAGTAGTATGGAGGAGACCCAGTACTTC. It specifies CASSMEETQYF.

This chain links TRBV4-3 with TRBJ2-1, with 9 bases fitting TRBD2. Germline V gene sequence: CDR1 LGHNA, CDR2 YSLEER. This CDR3 has 19 residues. V was pared by 1 base and J by 8 bases, with 18 bases of the junction left unmatched. The CDR3 spells CASSQVPFDVAGAADEQFF. The CDR3 region has the DNA TGCGCCAGCAGCCAAGTCCCCTTTGATGTAGCGGGAGCCGCGGATGAGCAGTTCTTC.

This clonotype was recorded at least ten times. The J gene is TRBJ1-3, the V gene TRBV5-1, with D maybe TRBD1 (5 bases). This CDR3 spans 14 amino acids. Germline CDR1 reads SGHRS; CDR2 reads YFSETQ. Trimming cost V 4 bases and J 0 bases, with 8 bases left between them. Written as DNA, the CDR3 is TGCGCCAGCAGCCTGACAGTCTCTGGAAACACCATATATTTT. This codes for CASSLTVSGNTIYF.

The genes are TRBV6-1 and TRBJ1-2; TRBD1 is a possible D gene (6 bases). V dropped 5 bases and J dropped 4 bases, with 11 bases sitting between them. Germline CDR1 and CDR2: MNHNS and SASEGT. This CDR3 has 13 residues. The CDR3 nucleotides read TGTGCCAGCAGTCAACAGGGTTTCTATGGCTACACCTTC. It encodes CASSQQGFYGYTF.

This clonotype was recorded a few times. This sequence joins TRBV11-1 and TRBJ2-7, with 8 positions matching TRBD2. Unmatched junction bases numbered 21, after V lost 5 bases and J lost 6 bases. The V gene's germline CDR1 is SGHAT and CDR2 FQDESV (reference sequence). There are 18 residues in the CDR3. For the CDR3, the DNA is TGTGCCAGCAGCAACAGACTGGGGATCAGCGGGAGTACTTCCGAGCAGTACTTC. This gives the protein CASSNRLGISGSTSEQYF. The full variable domain, in which reference TRBV11-1 and TRBJ2-7 provide the parts outside the CDR3, is EAEVAQSPRYKITEKSQAVAFWCDPISGHATLYWYRQILGQGPELLVQFQDESVVDDSQLPKDRFSAERLKGVDSTLKIQPAELGDSAMYLCASSNRLGISGSTSEQYFGPGTRLTVT.

At least ten counts were recorded for this clonotype. V and J are TRBV20-1 and TRBJ2-3, with D unclear. The germline V gene encodes CDR1 DFQATT and CDR2 SNEGSKA (reference sequence). Trimming removed 4 bases at V and 0 bases at J, with 14 bases between. The CDR3 is 15 residues long. The CDR3 DNA follows: TGCAGTGCTACTACGAAGAGTCGAAGCACAGATACGCAGTATTTT. Translation gives CSATTKSRSTDTQYF.

The chain links TRBV9 to TRBJ1-1; 9 positions match TRBD1. V lost 4 bases and J lost 1; bases outside the gene matches: 2. From germline, CDR1 is SGDLS and CDR2 YYNGEE. The CDR3 contains 14 residues. In nucleotides, the CDR3 is TGTGCCAGCAGCATGGGACAGGGGAACACTGAAGCTTTCTTT. Protein sequence: CASSMGQGNTEAFF.

This clonotype was seen at least ten times. The chain is built from TRBV12-3 or TRBV12-4 and TRBJ2-3, with D tentatively TRBD2 (5 bases). CDR3 length: 13 residues. The V end lost 5 bases, the J end lost 2 bases, and 8 bases lay between the germline ends. The CDR3 loop is CASSSGFTDTQYF. CDR3 in DNA: TGTGCCAGCAGTAGCGGTTTCACAGATACGCAGTATTTT.

In its sample, this clonotype was seen many times. The V gene is TRBV10-2, the J gene TRBJ2-3; D is perhaps TRBD2 (6 bases). Deletions cut 6 bases from V and 3 bases from J, with 10 bases between. CDR3 size: 13 residues. Germline V CDR1 and CDR2: WSHSY, SAAADI. The CDR3 DNA reads TGCGCCAGCAGGCGACGGGAGACAGATACGCAGTATTTT. The encoded protein is CASRRRETDTQYF.

This clonotype showed up many times. The chain carries TRBV15 and TRBJ2-5; perhaps TRBD1 as D (6 bases). V lost 4 bases and J 7 bases, leaving 10 bases between the germline ends. CDR3 length: 12 amino acids. Germline V gene sequence: CDR1 LNHNV, CDR2 YYDKDF (reference sequence). CDR3 nucleotides: TGTGCCACCAGCAACCTAGGGGGGACCCAGTACTTC. This sequence encodes CATSNLGGTQYF. Complete variable domain (other parts from reference TRBV15 and TRBJ2-5): DAMVIQNPRYQVTQFGKPVTLSCSQTLNHNVMYWYQQKSSQAPKLLFHYYDKDFNNEADTPDNFQSRRPNTSFCFLDIRSPGLGDTAMYLCATSNLGGTQYFGPGTRLLVL.

This clonotype was picked up many times. The chain combines TRBV2 with TRBJ2-1; either TRBD1 or TRBD2 may fit D (5 bases each). Germline CDR1 is SNHLY and CDR2 is FYNNEI. The CDR3 is made up of 13 amino acids. The germline V and J ends were trimmed by 3 bases and 12 bases, with 15 bases remaining between them. This CDR3 reads CASSEAEGLTQFF. CDR3 nucleotide sequence: TGTGCCAGCAGTGAGGCTGAGGGGTTGACGCAGTTCTTC.

This clonotype was counted many times. This chain links TRBV12-3 or TRBV12-4 with TRBJ2-7; 10 bases are shared with TRBD2. V was clipped by 3 bases and J by 4 bases; unmatched bases: 12. The CDR3 totals 17 residues. In nucleotides, the CDR3 is TGTGCCAGCAGTTTGGGACATCGAAAGCGGGAGGGTTACGAGCAGTACTTC. Translating gives CASSLGHRKREGYEQYF.

This clonotype was detected ten times or more. The rearrangement uses TRBV6-2 or TRBV6-3 and TRBJ2-7; D is unclear. The CDR3 contains 13 residues. CDR1 and CDR2 (germline): MNHEY, SVGEGT. V lost 6 bases to trimming and J lost 2 bases, with 11 bases between them. The CDR3 is CASSDRYTYEQYV. CDR3 DNA: TGTGCCAGCAGCGACCGATACACCTACGAGCAGTACGTC.

This sequence joins TRBV5-1 and TRBJ2-5; maybe TRBD2 (6 bases). V lost 2 bases and J lost 4, with 18 bases in between. CDR1 is SGHRS and CDR2 is YFSETQ in the germline V gene. The CDR3 is made up of 16 amino acids. CDR3 bases: TGCGCCAGCAGCTTTAGGGAGGCAGAAGGACGAGAGACCCAGTACTTC. Amino acid sequence: CASSFREAEGRETQYF.

Many counts were recorded for this clonotype. The rearrangement uses TRBV12-3 or TRBV12-4 and TRBJ1-3; D possibly corresponds to TRBD1 (5 bases). This CDR3 has 15 residues. Deletions cut 3 bases from V and 8 bases from J, with 17 bases between. For the CDR3, the DNA is TGTGCCAGCAGTTTGCCGTCCCTAGTAGGGGACACCATATATTTT. Its protein is CASSLPSLVGDTIYF.

The chain recombines TRBV6-2 or TRBV6-3 with TRBJ2-1; unclear D gene. This CDR3 is built from 11 residues. V was trimmed by 6 bases and J by 7 bases, leaving 7 bases between them. Germline CDR1 is MNHEY and CDR2 is SVGEGT. The CDR3 is CASRNDNEQFF. The CDR3 DNA reads as TGTGCCAGCAGGAATGATAATGAGCAGTTCTTC.

There are many counts of this clonotype. This chain links TRBV12-3 or TRBV12-4 with TRBJ1-6; D not resolved. V lost 6 bases and J 7 bases, leaving 13 bases between the germline ends. The CDR3 runs to 14 residues. This chain's CDR3 is CASSTREGNSPLHF. CDR3 in DNA: TGTGCCAGCAGCACGAGGGAAGGCAATTCACCCCTCCACTTT.

This clonotype has a count of ten or more. The chain recombines TRBV5-1 with TRBJ2-3, with 8 bases aligning to TRBD2. Trimming at V came to 5 bases and at J to 0 bases, leaving 8 bases not matched to a gene. The CDR3 consists of 16 residues. Germline values: CDR1 SGHRS, CDR2 YFSETQ. The CDR3 here is CASRPGLAESTDTQYF. For the CDR3, the DNA is TGCGCCAGCAGACCCGGACTAGCCGAAAGCACAGATACGCAGTATTTT.

This chain joins TRBV6-1 and TRBJ2-1; 9 bases agree with TRBD1. The V and J ends lost 9 bases and 6 bases, in that order; junction bases with no gene match: 12. Germline assignment: CDR1 MNHNS and CDR2 SASEGT. The CDR3 loop spans 15 amino acids. CDR3 nucleotide sequence: TGTGCCAGTTCCTCAACAGGGGGCTCCGGCAATGAGCAGTTCTTC. Its protein is CASSSTGGSGNEQFF.